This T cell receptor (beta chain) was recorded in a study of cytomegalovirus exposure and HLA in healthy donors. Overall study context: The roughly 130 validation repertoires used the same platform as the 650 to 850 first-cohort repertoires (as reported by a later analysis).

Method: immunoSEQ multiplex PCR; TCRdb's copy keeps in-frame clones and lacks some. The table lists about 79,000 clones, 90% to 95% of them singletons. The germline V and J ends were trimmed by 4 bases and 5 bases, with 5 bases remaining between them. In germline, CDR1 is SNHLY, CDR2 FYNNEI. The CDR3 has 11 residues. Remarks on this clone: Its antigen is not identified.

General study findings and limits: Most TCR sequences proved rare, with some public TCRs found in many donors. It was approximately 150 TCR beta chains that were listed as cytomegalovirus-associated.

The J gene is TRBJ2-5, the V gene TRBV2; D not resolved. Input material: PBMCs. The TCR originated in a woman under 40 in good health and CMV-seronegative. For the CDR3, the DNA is TGTGCCAGCAGTGTACGGGAGACCCAGTACTTC. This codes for CASSVRETQYF.